Here is one T cell receptor beta chain with its context. It lacks a known antigen. No much larger clonotype is one base removed from it; base qualities were not supplied. This record comes from a study of shared clonotypes between healthy human individuals (dated by TCRdb to about 2020). Study-wide context: The cohort included three men and two women between 18 and 49 years of age. Between about 0.94 and 8.9 billion PBMCs per donor were obtained by leukapheresis. Different laboratories and diverse techniques were used to prepare libraries and sequence TCR repertoires, to increase sequencing depth and limit assay-specific biases. To estimate repertoire size and how much clonotypes are shared between individuals, the study performed deep sequencing of blood TCR repertoires from about 5 healthy adults. For each donor, three plates each were used for CD4 naive and CD4 memory, two plates were used for CD8 naive, and one plate was used for CD8 memory. The full study reports these points: Compared with non-shared clonotypes, the clonotypes found in all four sorted-subset donors had higher generation probabilities. Pairwise subsampling led to the expectation that sequencing depth would affect the degree of clonotype sharing among donors. Incomplete sequencing was indicated by rarefaction of sorted-subset datasets, despite the large sequencing depth. Naive subsets generally had larger estimated clonotype richness than memory subsets did. Sampling was restricted to blood, and TCR repertoires in tissue are likely to differ from TCR repertoires in blood. Because the study included only a small number of donors, the genetic and exposure-history diversity represented was limited. About 5% of naive CD4, 3.5% of naive CD8, 2.3% of memory CD4, and around 0.4% of memory CD8 clonotypes were shared across a few donors.

CD8 naive samples were obtained by positive selection for CCR7 among CD45RO-negative cells, yielding a CD45RA+CCR7+ population from which TemRA cells were excluded. Donors were healthy HIV-negative adults with no recently reported acute infections or vaccinations. Only Caucasian adults living in Nashville, Tennessee, USA were represented among the donors. Blood was collected by leukapheresis, and PBMCs were isolated by Ficoll-Histopaque density gradient centrifugation and then cryopreserved in liquid nitrogen vapor phase. Analytical flow cytometry was used to check the purity and quantity of each magnetically sorted T cell population. Each sorted fraction had its genomic DNA isolated and then quantified by UV absorbance on a Nanodrop 2000c. Its CDR3 holds 13 amino acids, cysteine through phenylalanine. Kept here is only the CDR3 DNA, which spans 39 bases and is read in frame from base 1. The junction carries 11 bases between V and J, which are trimmed by 4 bases and 4 bases respectively. Based on the germline V gene (reference sequence), the CDR1 and CDR2 sequences are LNHDA and SQIVND.

Using the deep immunoSEQ assay, multiplex PCR amplified TCR CDR3 regions from genomic DNA. Extracted genomic DNA from each cell subset was spread evenly across all wells of several immunoSEQ 96-well plates, with each plate serving as a replicate. Each replicate PCR for sorted subsets received around 0.2 ug genomic DNA, equal to 28,000 or so T cell genomes. Purified libraries were measured with a Qubit 3.0 fluorometer, size-checked on a Bioanalyzer 2100, and measured again with the KAPA Library Quantification kit. Each immunoSEQ 96-well plate was sequenced on its own single-read 150-cycle Illumina NextSeq 550 flow cell. The paper's processing steps were these. Because the immunoSEQ output held only junctional sequences and lacked quality scores, the filtering could not match the filtering applied to full-length reads. To assign V/J genes and CDR3, sequences were annotated using PyIR, a Python wrapper for IgBLAST v1.9, with IMGT germline references. Reads with weak V/J assignments (E-value above 1e-6), missing CDR3, stop codons, out-of-frame junctions, or ambiguous translated residues were removed. V3J clonotypes were defined as sequences sharing the same inferred V gene, J gene, and CDR3 amino acid sequence. Percentage overlap between repertoires was computed as shared unique clonotypes divided by the size of the smaller repertoire. Richness of each repertoire was evaluated using RTK rarefaction, the Chao1 estimator, and Recon v2.1 estimates of unobserved clonotypes. For all TCRbeta clonotypes obtained by the gDNA method from several donors, generation probabilities were computed with OLGA. The source is immuneACCESS, and TCRdb retained only in-frame sequences with V and J called. Part of the clones is not carried over; for the studies checked, unresolved V genes explain less than half of this, and the remainder is unexplained. Clone size and the V and J calls come from that table; the DNA yielded D and trimming. The sample records hundreds of thousands of clones, 95% to 96% of which are singletons. The biggest ten clones account for around 0.1% of the sample.

The receptor chain draws on TRBV19 and TRBJ2-7; the D gene lacks a confident call. Material: naive CD8+ T cells sorted from blood. This specimen's cell subset or site label, interpreted: CD45RA+CCR7+. This TCR was sampled from a woman under 40 in good health. The CDR3 has the sequence CASSTTILYEQYF. Read as DNA, the sequence is TGTGCCAGTAGTACGACGATCCTATACGAGCAGTACTTC.